The present T cell receptor beta chain was sequenced within a study of T cell responses to AZD1222 COVID-19 vaccine. Notes on the study in general: Variant regions that are unmutated are reportedly the target of nearly half of spike-specific TCRs. Clonal diversity was possibly underestimated, and the donors were mostly white British, with more females.

Clones were read by immunoSEQ multiplex PCR, and TCRdb kept only the in-frame ones, dropping some. The sample comprises 150,000 to 200,000 clones, about 91% of which are singletons, and 1% to 1.5% rests with the top ten. Note on this clone: Antigen specificity is unknown.

Second-dose recipients at about 4 or about 12 weeks were treated as one pooled group. Sequences were derived from peripheral blood, sampled 28 days after the second AZD1222 dose. This clonotype originated in an adult who received the AZD1222 COVID-19 vaccine.

This CDR3 is CASSPRSGSGYTF. CDR3 nucleotide sequence: TGTGCCAGCAGCCCGAGGTCGGGGAGTGGCTACACCTTC. J is TRBJ1-2 and V is TRBV5-6, with D uncertain. V was pared by 4 bases and J by 7 bases, with 14 bases between. This CDR3 region has 13 residues. Per the germline V gene, CDR1 is SGHDT and CDR2 is YYEEEE.